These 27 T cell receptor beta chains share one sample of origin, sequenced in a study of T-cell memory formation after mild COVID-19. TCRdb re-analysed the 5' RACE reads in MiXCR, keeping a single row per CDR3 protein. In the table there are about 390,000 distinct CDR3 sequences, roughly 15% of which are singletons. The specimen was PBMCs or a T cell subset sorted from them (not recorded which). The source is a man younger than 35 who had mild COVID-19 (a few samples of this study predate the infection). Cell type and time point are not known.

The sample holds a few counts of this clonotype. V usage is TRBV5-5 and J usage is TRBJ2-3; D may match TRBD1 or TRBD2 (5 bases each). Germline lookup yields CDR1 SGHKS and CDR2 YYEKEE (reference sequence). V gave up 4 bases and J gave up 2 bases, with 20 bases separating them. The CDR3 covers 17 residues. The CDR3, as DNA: TGTGCCAGCAGCCCCCGACGCGAATTGGGGGTCACAGATACGCAGTATTTT. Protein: CASSPRRELGVTDTQYF.

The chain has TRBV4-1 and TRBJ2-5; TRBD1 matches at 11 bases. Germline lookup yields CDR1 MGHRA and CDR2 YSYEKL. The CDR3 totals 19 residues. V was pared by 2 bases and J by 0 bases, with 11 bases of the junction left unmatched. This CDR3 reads CASSQPGQGALMYQETQYF. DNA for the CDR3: TGCGCCAGCAGCCAACCCGGACAGGGGGCCCTCATGTACCAAGAGACCCAGTACTTC.

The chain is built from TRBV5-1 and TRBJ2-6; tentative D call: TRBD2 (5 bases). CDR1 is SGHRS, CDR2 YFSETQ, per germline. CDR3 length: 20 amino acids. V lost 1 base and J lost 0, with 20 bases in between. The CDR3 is CASSLLLRGLVSSGANVLTF. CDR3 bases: TGCGCCAGCAGCTTGTTATTAAGAGGACTTGTGAGCTCTGGGGCCAACGTCCTGACTTTC.

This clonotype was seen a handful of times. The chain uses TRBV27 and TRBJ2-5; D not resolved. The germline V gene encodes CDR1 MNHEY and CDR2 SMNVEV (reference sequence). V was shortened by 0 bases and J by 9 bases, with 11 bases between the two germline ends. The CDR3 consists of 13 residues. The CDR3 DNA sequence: TGTGCCAGCAGTTTATCGCCCAGGATGCCCCAGTACTTC. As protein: CASSLSPRMPQYF.

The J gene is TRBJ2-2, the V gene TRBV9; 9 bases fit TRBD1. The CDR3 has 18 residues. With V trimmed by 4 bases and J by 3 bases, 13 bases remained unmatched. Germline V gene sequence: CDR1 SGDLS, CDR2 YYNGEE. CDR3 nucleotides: TGTGCCAGCAGCCCCGTGTGGGTCCGGGACAGGGACACCGGGGAGCTGTTTTTT. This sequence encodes CASSPVWVRDRDTGELFF. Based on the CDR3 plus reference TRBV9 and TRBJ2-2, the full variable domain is DSGVTQTPKHLITATGQRVTLRCSPRSGDLSVYWYQQSLDQGLQFLIQYYNGEERAKGNILERFSAQQFPDLHSELNLSSLELGDSALYFCASSPVWVRDRDTGELFFGEGSRLTVL.

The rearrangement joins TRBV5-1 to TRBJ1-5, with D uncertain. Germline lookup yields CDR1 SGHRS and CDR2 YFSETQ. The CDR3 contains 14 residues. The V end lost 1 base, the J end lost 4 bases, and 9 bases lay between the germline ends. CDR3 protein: CASSLLGLNQPQHF. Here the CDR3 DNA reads TGCGCCAGCAGCTTGCTAGGGCTTAATCAGCCCCAGCATTTT.

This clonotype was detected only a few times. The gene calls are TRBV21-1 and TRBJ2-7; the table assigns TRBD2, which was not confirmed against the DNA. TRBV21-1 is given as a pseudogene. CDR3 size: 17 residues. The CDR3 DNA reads TGTGCCAGCAGCAAAACCCGGGAGCGCGAGGGGGCCTACGAGCAGTACGTC. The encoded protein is CASSKTREREGAYEQYV.

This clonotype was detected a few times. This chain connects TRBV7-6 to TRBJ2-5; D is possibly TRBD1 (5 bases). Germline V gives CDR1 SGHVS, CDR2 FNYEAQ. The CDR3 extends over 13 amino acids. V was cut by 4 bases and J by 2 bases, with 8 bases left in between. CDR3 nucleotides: TGTGCCAGCAGCTCAGGGAATCAAGAGACCCAGTACTTC. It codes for CASSSGNQETQYF.

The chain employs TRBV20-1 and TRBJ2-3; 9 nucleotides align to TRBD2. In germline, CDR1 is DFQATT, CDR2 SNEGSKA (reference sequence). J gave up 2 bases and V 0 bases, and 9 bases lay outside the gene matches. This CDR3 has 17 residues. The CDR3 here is CSARDRRLAGSTDTQYF. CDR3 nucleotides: TGCAGTGCTAGAGATCGCCGGCTAGCGGGATCCACAGATACGCAGTATTTT.

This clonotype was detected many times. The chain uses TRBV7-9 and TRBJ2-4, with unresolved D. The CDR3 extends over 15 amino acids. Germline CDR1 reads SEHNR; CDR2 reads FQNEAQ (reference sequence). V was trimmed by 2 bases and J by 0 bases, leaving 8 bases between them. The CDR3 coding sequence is TGTGCCAGCAGCTTATCTGGGCTAGCCAAAAACATTCAGTACTTC. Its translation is CASSLSGLAKNIQYF.

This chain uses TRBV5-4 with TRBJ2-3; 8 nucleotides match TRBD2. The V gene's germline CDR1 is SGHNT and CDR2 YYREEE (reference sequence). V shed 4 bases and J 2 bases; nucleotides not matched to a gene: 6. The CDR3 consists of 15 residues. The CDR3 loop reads CASSPRGGLTDTQYF. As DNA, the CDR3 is TGTGCCAGCAGCCCTCGGGGGGGGCTCACAGATACGCAGTATTTT.

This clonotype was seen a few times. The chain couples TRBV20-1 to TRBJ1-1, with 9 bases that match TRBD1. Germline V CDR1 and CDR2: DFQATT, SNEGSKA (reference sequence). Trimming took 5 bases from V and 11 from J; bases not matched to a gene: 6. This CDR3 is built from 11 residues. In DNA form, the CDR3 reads TGCAGTGCTCTACAGGGGGCGTGGGCTTTCTTT. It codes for CSALQGAWAFF.

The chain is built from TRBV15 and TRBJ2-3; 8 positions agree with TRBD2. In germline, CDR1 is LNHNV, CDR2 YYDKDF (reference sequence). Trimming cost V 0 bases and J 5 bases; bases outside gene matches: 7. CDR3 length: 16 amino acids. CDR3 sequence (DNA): TGTGCCACCAGCAGAGATCGAGCGGGAGCTCTAGATACGCAGTATTTT. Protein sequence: CATSRDRAGALDTQYF.

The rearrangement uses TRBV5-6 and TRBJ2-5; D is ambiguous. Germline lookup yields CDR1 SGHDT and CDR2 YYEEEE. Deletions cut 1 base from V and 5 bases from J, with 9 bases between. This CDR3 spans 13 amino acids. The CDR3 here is CASSLRLIETQYF. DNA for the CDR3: TGTGCCAGCAGCTTGAGACTTATTGAGACCCAGTACTTC. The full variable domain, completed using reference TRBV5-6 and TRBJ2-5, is DAGVTQSPTHLIKTRGQQVTLRCSPKSGHDTVSWYQQALGQGPQFIFQYYEEEERQRGNFPDRFSGHQFPNYSSELNVNALLLGDSALYLCASSLRLIETQYFGPGTRLLVL.

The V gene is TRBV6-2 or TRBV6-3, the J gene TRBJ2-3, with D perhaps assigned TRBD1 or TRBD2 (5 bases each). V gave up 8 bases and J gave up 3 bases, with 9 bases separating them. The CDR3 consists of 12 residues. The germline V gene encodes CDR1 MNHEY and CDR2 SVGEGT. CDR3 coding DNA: TGTGCCAGCGGGGGTATAACAGATACGCAGTATTTT. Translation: CASGGITDTQYF.

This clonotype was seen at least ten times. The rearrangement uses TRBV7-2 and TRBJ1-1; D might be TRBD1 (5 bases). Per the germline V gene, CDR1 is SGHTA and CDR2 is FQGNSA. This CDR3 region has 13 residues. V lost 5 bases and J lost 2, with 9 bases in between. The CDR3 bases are TGTGCCAGCAGCCCCCAGGGTAACACTGAAGCTTTCTTT. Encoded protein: CASSPQGNTEAFF.

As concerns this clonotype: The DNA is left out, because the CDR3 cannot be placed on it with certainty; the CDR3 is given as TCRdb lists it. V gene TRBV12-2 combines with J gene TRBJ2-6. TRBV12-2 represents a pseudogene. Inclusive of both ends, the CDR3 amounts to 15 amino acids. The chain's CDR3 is CASRLVGSGANVLTF.

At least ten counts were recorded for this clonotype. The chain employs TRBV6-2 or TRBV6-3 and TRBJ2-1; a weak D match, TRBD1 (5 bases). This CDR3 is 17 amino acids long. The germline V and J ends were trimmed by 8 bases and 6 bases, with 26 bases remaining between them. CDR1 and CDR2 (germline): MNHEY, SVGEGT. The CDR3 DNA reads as TGTGCCAGCTCAAGGGCTAAAACCTTACCGGACATCAATGAGCAGTTCTTC. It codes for CASSRAKTLPDINEQFF.

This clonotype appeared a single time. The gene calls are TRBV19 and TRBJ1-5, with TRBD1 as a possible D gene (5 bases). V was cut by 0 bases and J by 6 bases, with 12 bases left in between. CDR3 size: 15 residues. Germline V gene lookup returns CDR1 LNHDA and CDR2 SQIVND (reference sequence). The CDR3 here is CASSIEGTSGQPQHF. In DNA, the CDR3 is TGTGCCAGTAGTATAGAAGGGACTTCTGGTCAGCCCCAGCATTTT. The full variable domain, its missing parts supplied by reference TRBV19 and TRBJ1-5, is DGGITQSPKYLFRKEGQNVTLSCEQNLNHDAMYWYRQDPGQGLRLIYYSQIVNDFQKGDIAEGYSVSREKKESFPLTVTSAQKNPTAFYLCASSIEGTSGQPQHFGDGTRLSIL.

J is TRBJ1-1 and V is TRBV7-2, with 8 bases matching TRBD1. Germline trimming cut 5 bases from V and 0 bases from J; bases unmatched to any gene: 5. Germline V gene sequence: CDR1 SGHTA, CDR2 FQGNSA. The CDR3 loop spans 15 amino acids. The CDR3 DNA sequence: TGTGCCAGCAGCAAAAGACAGGGGTTGAACACTGAAGCTTTCTTT. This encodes CASSKRQGLNTEAFF.

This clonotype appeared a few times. CDR3 coding DNA: TGTGCCAGCAGCCCTCTCGGGGGCCGTACATCCTTGTACAATGAGCAGTTCTTC. Its translation is CASSPLGGRTSLYNEQFF. The rearrangement joins TRBV7-2 to TRBJ2-1; possibly TRBD1 or TRBD2 for D (6 bases each). The CDR3 loop spans 18 amino acids. The V end lost 5 bases, the J end lost 4 bases, and 24 bases lay between the germline ends. CDR1 is SGHTA, CDR2 FQGNSA, per germline.

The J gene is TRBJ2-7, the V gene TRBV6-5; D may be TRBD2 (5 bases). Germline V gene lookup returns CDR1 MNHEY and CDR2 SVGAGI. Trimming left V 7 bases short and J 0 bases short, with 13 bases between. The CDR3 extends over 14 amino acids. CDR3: CASTTGGTSYEQYF. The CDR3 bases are TGTGCCAGCACCACTGGAGGAACCTCCTACGAGCAGTACTTC.

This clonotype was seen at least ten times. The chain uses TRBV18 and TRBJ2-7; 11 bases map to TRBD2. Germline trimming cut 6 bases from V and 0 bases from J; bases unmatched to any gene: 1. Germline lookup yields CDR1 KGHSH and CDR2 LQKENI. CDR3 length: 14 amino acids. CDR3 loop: CASSGTSGSYEQYF. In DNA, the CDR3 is TGTGCCAGCTCTGGGACTAGCGGCTCCTACGAGCAGTACTTC.

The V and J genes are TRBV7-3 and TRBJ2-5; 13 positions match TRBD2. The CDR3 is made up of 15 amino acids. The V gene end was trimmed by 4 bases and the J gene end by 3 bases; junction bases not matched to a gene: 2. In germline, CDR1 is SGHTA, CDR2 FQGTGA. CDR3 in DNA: TGTGCCAGCAGCTCTGGACTAGCGGGAGAAGAGACCCAGTACTTC. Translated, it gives CASSSGLAGEETQYF.

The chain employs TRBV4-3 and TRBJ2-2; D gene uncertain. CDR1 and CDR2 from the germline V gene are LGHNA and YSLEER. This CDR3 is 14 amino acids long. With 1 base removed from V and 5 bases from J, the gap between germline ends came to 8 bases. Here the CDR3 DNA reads TGCGCCAGCAGCCAAGTTTTCGAGACCGGGGAGCTGTTTTTT. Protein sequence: CASSQVFETGELFF.

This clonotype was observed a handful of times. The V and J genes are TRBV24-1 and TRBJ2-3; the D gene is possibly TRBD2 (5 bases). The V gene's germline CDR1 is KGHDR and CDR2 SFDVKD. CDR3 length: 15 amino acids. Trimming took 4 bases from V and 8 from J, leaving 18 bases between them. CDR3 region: CATSEHSTRDGTQYF. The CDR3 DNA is TGTGCCACCAGTGAACACTCCACTAGAGACGGTACGCAGTATTTT.

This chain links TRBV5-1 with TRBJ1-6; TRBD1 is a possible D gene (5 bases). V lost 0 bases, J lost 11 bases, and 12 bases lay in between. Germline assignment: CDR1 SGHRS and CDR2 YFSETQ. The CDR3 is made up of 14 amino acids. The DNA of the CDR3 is TGCGCCAGCAGCTTGGATGGGGCGGAGGCACCCCTCCACTTT. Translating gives CASSLDGAEAPLHF.